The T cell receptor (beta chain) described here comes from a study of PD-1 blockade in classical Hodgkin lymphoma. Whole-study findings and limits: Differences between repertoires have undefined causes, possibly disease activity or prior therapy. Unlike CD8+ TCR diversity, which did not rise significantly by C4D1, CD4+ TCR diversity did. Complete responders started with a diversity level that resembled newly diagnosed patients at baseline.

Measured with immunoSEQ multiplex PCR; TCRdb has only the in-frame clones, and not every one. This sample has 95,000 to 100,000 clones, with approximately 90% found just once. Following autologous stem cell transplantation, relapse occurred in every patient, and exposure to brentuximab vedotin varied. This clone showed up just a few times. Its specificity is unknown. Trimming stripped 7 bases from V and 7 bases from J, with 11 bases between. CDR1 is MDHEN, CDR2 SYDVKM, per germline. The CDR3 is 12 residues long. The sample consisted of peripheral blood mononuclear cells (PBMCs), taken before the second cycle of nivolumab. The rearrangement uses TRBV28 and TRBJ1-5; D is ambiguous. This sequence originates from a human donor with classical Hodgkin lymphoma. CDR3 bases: TGTGCCAGCACTCTGGGTATGCAGCCCCAGCATTTT. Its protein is CASTLGMQPQHF.